A single sample gave rise to the 17 T cell receptor beta chains below, sequenced in a study of shared clonotypes between healthy human individuals (dated by TCRdb to 2019 to 2021). Receptors were amplified or captured by the immunoSEQ multiplex PCR assay. TCRdb holds this immuneACCESS table with in-frame rearrangements only. Some clones are missing; in checked studies, unresolved V genes explain under half, and the rest has no known cause. The sample has millions of clones on record, around 94% of them singletons. The ten largest clones take up roughly 0.13% of the sample. Sequencing was done on a sample of naive CD4+ T cells sorted from blood. The label giving this sample's cell subset or site can be read as: CD45RA+ positively selected. These TCRs come from a man younger than 30 in good health.

For this clone: This sample includes further DNA sequences coding for the same CDR3. The chain carries TRBV5-1 and TRBJ1-6; no definite D call. Germline loops: CDR1 SGHRS, CDR2 YFSETQ. Trimming cost V 0 bases and J 6 bases, with 4 bases left between them. The CDR3 is made up of 13 amino acids. The CDR3 DNA sequence: TGCGCCAGCAGCTTGGCGGCTAATTCACCCCTCCACTTT. Protein: CASSLAANSPLHF.

This rearrangement joins TRBV15 to TRBJ2-5, with TRBD1 identical over 7 bases. The junction had 5 bases not matched to a gene; V was cut back by 1 base and J by 3 bases. The germline V gene has CDR1 LNHNV and CDR2 YYDKDF (reference sequence). This CDR3 contains 15 residues. CDR3 in amino acids: CATSRVQQGKETQYF. The CDR3 bases are TGTGCCACCAGCAGAGTGCAACAGGGGAAAGAGACCCAGTACTTC.

V and J are TRBV10-3 and TRBJ2-7; 9 positions agree with TRBD1. This CDR3 has 14 amino acids. The J segment lost 6 bases and the V segment lost 7 bases, leaving 10 bases of the junction unmatched. The germline gives CDR1 ENHRY, CDR2 SYGVKD. The CDR3 sequence: CAIKSGTGLGEQYF. The CDR3 DNA sequence: TGTGCCATCAAAAGCGGGACAGGGTTAGGCGAGCAGTACTTC.

V gene TRBV11-2 combines with J gene TRBJ2-7; TRBD2 matches at 11 bases. The germline gives CDR1 SGHAT, CDR2 FQNNGV. The CDR3 extends over 16 amino acids. Unmatched junction bases numbered 13, after V lost 5 bases and J lost 7 bases. The CDR3 DNA reads TGTGCCAGCAGCCTCCAACCTAGCGGGGGGCTCGGGGAGCAGTACTTC. Its protein product is CASSLQPSGGLGEQYF.

The rearrangement joins TRBV6-4 to TRBJ2-3; D is possibly TRBD2 (5 bases). The V end lost 7 bases, the J end lost 4 bases, and 15 bases lay between the germline ends. The germline CDR1 and CDR2 sequences are MRHNA and SNTAGT. The CDR3 sequence is 14 residues long. CDR3 nucleotides: TGTGCCAGCAAAGTGGGGTACGGGGCAGATACGCAGTATTTT. Translating gives CASKVGYGADTQYF.

This chain connects TRBV5-1 to TRBJ2-7; weak D call: TRBD2 (5 bases). This CDR3 region has 17 residues. Looked up from germline, CDR1 is SGHRS and CDR2 is YFSETQ. V lost 4 bases and J 0 bases, leaving 20 bases between the germline ends. CDR3 nucleotides: TGCGCCAGCAGCCCTACCATCGGACTTCAGAGCTCCTACGAGCAGTACTTC. It specifies CASSPTIGLQSSYEQYF.

The chain is built from TRBV7-9 and TRBJ2-7; a possible D gene is TRBD2 (7 bases). Trimming cost V 3 bases and J 5 bases, with 8 bases left between them. The CDR3 totals 12 residues. Germline-derived CDR1 and CDR2 are SEHNR and FQNEAQ (reference sequence). CDR3 nucleotides: TGTGCCAGCAGCTTCGGGGGGCACGAGCAGTACTTC. Protein: CASSFGGHEQYF. Drawing the rest from reference TRBV7-9 and TRBJ2-7, the complete variable domain is DTGVSQNPRHKITKRGQNVTFRCDPISEHNRLYWYRQTLGQGPEFLTYFQNEAQLEKSRLLSDRFSAERPKGSFSTLEIQRTEQGDSAMYLCASSFGGHEQYFGPGTRLTVT.

The gene calls are TRBV30 and TRBJ2-1; either TRBD1 or TRBD2 may supply D (5 bases each). Germline CDR1 is GTSNPN and CDR2 is SVGIG (reference sequence). CDR3 length: 14 amino acids. Trimming cost V 2 bases and J 6 bases, with 14 bases left between them. The CDR3 coding sequence is TGTGCCTGGAGTAACGGCCCCGGGACCAATGAGCAGTTCTTC. Translation gives CAWSNGPGTNEQFF.

This chain links TRBV4-3 with TRBJ1-1; 8 nucleotides line up with TRBD1. Germline lookup yields CDR1 LGHNA and CDR2 YSLEER. The CDR3 totals 16 residues. Trimming removed 1 base from V and 3 bases from J; junction bases left unmatched: 7. CDR3 sequence reads: CASSQGPGTGHTEAFF. The CDR3 coding sequence is TGCGCCAGCAGCCAAGGCCCCGGGACAGGCCACACTGAAGCTTTCTTT.

The chain uses TRBV29-1 and TRBJ2-1; TRBD2 matches at 12 bases. The trim removed 4 bases at V and 5 bases at J, leaving 9 bases unmatched. The CDR3 totals 16 residues. CDR1 is SQVTM and CDR2 is ANQGSEA in the germline V gene. CDR3 sequence: CSVGSLAGGPNNEQFF. As DNA, the CDR3 is TGCAGCGTTGGCTCCCTAGCGGGAGGGCCCAACAATGAGCAGTTCTTC.

The chain carries TRBV27 and TRBJ1-4; a possible D gene is TRBD1 (5 bases). Trimming removed 7 bases at V and 1 base at J, with 10 bases between. In germline, CDR1 is MNHEY, CDR2 SMNVEV (reference sequence). The CDR3 is 14 amino acids. CDR3 DNA: TGTGCCAGCACCGGAAGGGGAACTAATGAAAAACTGTTTTTT. Translated, it gives CASTGRGTNEKLFF. Looking up the rest from reference TRBV27 and TRBJ1-4 gives the full variable domain: EAQVTQNPRYLITVTGKKLTVTCSQNMNHEYMSWYRQDPGLGLRQIYYSMNVEVTDKGDVPEGYKVSRKEKRNFPLILESPSPNQTSLYFCASTGRGTNEKLFFGSGTQLSVL.

This rearrangement joins TRBV27 to TRBJ2-7; maybe TRBD1 (8 bases). CDR1 MNHEY and CDR2 SMNVEV come from the germline V gene (reference sequence). The CDR3 is 14 amino acids. V was pared by 6 bases and J by 4 bases, with 16 bases between. The CDR3 region has the DNA TGTGCCAGCAGGCGAACAGGGGGGGGGTACGAGCAGTACTTC. Amino acid sequence: CASRRTGGGYEQYF.

V and J are TRBV15 and TRBJ1-1; D possibly corresponds to TRBD1 (6 bases). This CDR3 spans 14 amino acids. V was clipped by 7 bases and J by 1 base, with 13 bases between them. CDR1 LNHNV and CDR2 YYDKDF come from the germline V gene (reference sequence). CDR3 nucleotide sequence: TGTGCCACCACCAGGGGACAAGAGAACACTGAAGCTTTCTTT. It is translated as CATTRGQENTEAFF.

The genes are TRBV5-1 and TRBJ2-3, with D possibly being TRBD1 (5 bases). Germline lookup yields CDR1 SGHRS and CDR2 YFSETQ. The CDR3 has 17 amino acids. V was pared by 2 bases and J by 0 bases, with 16 bases between. DNA for the CDR3: TGCGCCAGCAGCTTCAGGGTGTCGGACGGAAGCACAGATACGCAGTATTTT. It translates to CASSFRVSDGSTDTQYF.

The CDR3 loop is CASSPLRAGSYNEQFF. The DNA for the CDR3 is TGCGCCAGCAGCCCCCTACGGGCGGGCTCCTACAATGAGCAGTTCTTC. This chain links TRBV5-1 with TRBJ2-1; TRBD2 is a possible D gene (5 bases). Trimming cost V 4 bases and J 0 bases, with 14 bases left between them. Germline loops: CDR1 SGHRS, CDR2 YFSETQ. The CDR3 sequence is 16 residues long.

V is TRBV11-1 and J is TRBJ2-3, with 7 bases aligning to TRBD2. Germline CDR1 SGHAT, CDR2 FQDESV (reference sequence). The CDR3 runs 15 residues. With V trimmed by 3 bases and J by 1 base, 4 bases remained unmatched. The CDR3 loop is CASSFRGDGTDTQYF. CDR3 sequence (DNA): TGTGCCAGCAGCTTTCGGGGGGATGGCACAGATACGCAGTATTTT.

The rearrangement joins TRBV10-1 to TRBJ2-7; 9 nucleotides align to TRBD1. Germline CDR1 is WNHNN and CDR2 is SYGVQD (reference sequence). The CDR3 length is 13 residues. J gave up 5 bases and V 5 bases, and 4 bases lay outside the gene matches. CDR3 in DNA: TGCGCCAGCAGTCCTTGGACAGGGGACGAGCAGTACTTC. This translates into CASSPWTGDEQYF.